This T cell receptor beta chain was identified during a study of T cells in women clearing cervical HPV infection. All participants had a single incident cervical HPV16 infection, and prevalent HPV16 infections were excluded. CDR3 length equals 15 residues. Trimming took 2 bases from V and 2 from J; bases not matched to a gene: 4. In germline, CDR1 is SNHLY, CDR2 FYNNEI. Sequenced by immunoSEQ multiplex PCR; TCRdb stores in-frame clones only, minus some. The sample table includes more than 30,000 clones. In the case of this clone: The read halts 3 residues ahead of the CDR3 end, with the missing end drawn from the germline J gene.

The sample consisted of blood buffy coat. The TCR comes from a woman between 18 and 70 years old with a cervical HPV16 infection that either progressed to CIN3+ or cleared (not recorded which). This chain joins TRBV2 and TRBJ2-5; the match to TRBD1 covers 8 bases. The CDR3 is CASSELGTGQETQYF. The sequenced CDR3 bases are TGTGCCAGCAGTGAACTTGGGACAGGTCAAGAGACC.